This T cell receptor (beta chain) originates from a study of Ad26.COV2.S vaccination and SARS-CoV-2 variants. Noted treatment: approximately 18 received Ad26.COV2.S at low or high dose, single or two shots; several received placebo; per-sample allocation not given. Day 63 after the first vaccine or placebo injection was the time point for sampling. Whole-study results and caveats: Similar non-spike TCR breadth was seen in vaccine and placebo recipients.

The V segment lost 2 bases and the J segment 1 base; nucleotides outside the gene matches: 5. The CDR3 contains 15 residues. The germline V gene encodes CDR1 GTSNPN and CDR2 SVGIG (reference sequence). Generated by immunoSEQ multiplex PCR, the TCRdb table keeps only in-frame clones and is missing some. Of about 350,000 clones listed, more than 75% are singletons. Remarks on this clone: What it binds is unknown.

Source: peripheral blood, taken in a trial of Ad26.COV2.S vaccine versus placebo. The receptor comes from a person aged 18-65 years who received the Ad26.COV2.S COVID-19 vaccine or a placebo. The chain links TRBV30 to TRBJ2-5; 9 positions agree with TRBD2. This chain's CDR3 is CAWSSTSGTQETQYF. CDR3 DNA sequence: TGTGCCTGGAGTTCGACTAGCGGCACCCAAGAGACCCAGTACTTC.